Presented here are 30 T cell receptor beta chains from one specimen sequenced in a study of cytomegalovirus exposure and HLA in healthy donors. Using immunoSEQ multiplex PCR, the repertoire was profiled, and TCRdb retains in-frame clones only, with some absent. The sample lists some 150,000 clones; 94% were seen once. Sequencing was carried out using PBMCs. The receptors originated from a man aged 18 to 30 in good health and CMV-seropositive.

The CDR3 nucleotides read TGTGCCAGCAGGCGGGACTCATCCTACAATGAGCAGTTCTTC. It yields the protein CASRRDSSYNEQFF. The chain joins TRBV6-6 to TRBJ2-1, with D possibly TRBD2 on 6 matching bases. V lost 6 bases and J 1 base, leaving 10 bases between the germline ends. This CDR3 is built from 14 residues. The germline CDR1 and CDR2 sequences are MNHNY and SVGAGI (reference sequence).

V gene TRBV13 combines with J gene TRBJ2-3; 9 bases map to TRBD2. The V and J ends lost 1 base and 4 bases, in that order; junction bases with no gene match: 3. CDR1 and CDR2 (germline): PRHDT, FYEKMQ (reference sequence). The CDR3 covers 15 residues. The CDR3: CASSLVAGDADTQYF. DNA of the CDR3: TGTGCCAGCAGCTTAGTAGCGGGAGATGCAGATACGCAGTATTTT.

This chain connects TRBV13 to TRBJ1-3; TRBD1 might be the D (5 bases). Per germline, CDR1 PRHDT and CDR2 FYEKMQ (reference sequence). This CDR3 spans 17 amino acids. Between the trimmed V and J ends, which lost 5 bases and 4 bases, there was a span of 21 bases. The DNA of the CDR3 is TGTGCCAGCAGCCCATGGGGGGTAGTAGCGTCCGGAAACACCATATATTTT. Encoded protein: CASSPWGVVASGNTIYF. Looking up the rest from reference TRBV13 and TRBJ1-3 gives the full variable domain: AAGVIQSPRHLIKEKRETATLKCYPIPRHDTVYWYQQGPGQDPQFLISFYEKMQSDKGSIPDRFSAQQFSDYHSELNMSSLELGDSALYFCASSPWGVVASGNTIYFGEGSWLTVV.

DNA for the CDR3: TGTGCCAGCAGTTTATCTGGGGAGCTGTTTTTT. Translating it yields CASSLSGELFF. The rearrangement uses TRBV28 and TRBJ2-2; no definite D call. CDR3 size: 11 residues. V dropped 1 base and J dropped 8 bases, with 2 bases sitting between them. CDR1 is MDHEN and CDR2 is SYDVKM in the germline V gene.

Only a few counts were recorded for this clone. The CDR3 bases are TGTGCCATCGAAAACGACAGGGCAGCCTACGAGCAGTACTTC. Its protein is CAIENDRAAYEQYF. The V and J genes are TRBV6-4 and TRBJ2-7, with TRBD1 matching over 7 bases. Germline values: CDR1 MRHNA, CDR2 SNTAGT. After removal of 10 bases from V and 2 bases from J, the junction contained 11 bases not matched to a gene. The CDR3 extends over 14 amino acids.

J is TRBJ2-7 and V is TRBV21-1; TRBD1 is the table's D call and was not checked against the DNA. TRBV21-1 is a pseudogene. This CDR3 is 18 amino acids long. The CDR3 DNA sequence: TGTGCCAGCAGCAAAGCAGGGTCAAGGGACAGCGAATCCTACGAGCAGTACTTC. Translation: CASSKAGSRDSESYEQYF.

The chain links TRBV28 to TRBJ1-1, with 7 positions matching TRBD1. V dropped 3 bases and J dropped 3; count of bases not matched to a gene: 7. The CDR3 covers 15 residues. Germline V gene data show CDR1 as MDHEN and CDR2 as SYDVKM. The CDR3 DNA reads TGTGCCAGCAGTTTCCGACAGGGAGCGGACACTGAAGCTTTCTTT. Protein: CASSFRQGADTEAFF.

This chain links TRBV7-8 with TRBJ2-3; 8 bases are shared with TRBD2. The CDR3 extends over 16 amino acids. Trimming cost V 2 bases and J 0 bases; bases outside gene matches: 4. Germline V gene data show CDR1 as SGHVS and CDR2 as FQNEAQ. CDR3 in amino acids: CASSLRGGTSTDTQYF. CDR3 in DNA: TGTGCCAGCAGCTTACGGGGGGGGACGAGCACAGATACGCAGTATTTT.

Here the CDR3 reads CASSLSPREDTQYF. As DNA, the CDR3 is TGTGCCAGCAGCTTAAGTCCCCGGGAGGATACGCAGTATTTT. The gene calls are TRBV7-6 and TRBJ2-3, with D maybe TRBD2 (6 bases). In germline, CDR1 is SGHVS, CDR2 FNYEAQ. Trimming removed 2 bases from V and 6 bases from J, with 12 bases in between. This CDR3 comprises 14 residues. Using reference TRBV7-6 and TRBJ2-3 for the parts outside the CDR3, the full variable domain is GAGVSQSPRYKVTKRGQDVALRCDPISGHVSLYWYRQALGQGPEFLTYFNYEAQQDKSGLPNDRFSAERPEGSISTLTIQRTEQRDSAMYRCASSLSPREDTQYFGPGTRLTVL.

J is TRBJ2-7 and V is TRBV13; TRBD2 aligns across 8 bases. CDR3 length: 20 residues. The germline V gene has CDR1 PRHDT and CDR2 FYEKMQ (reference sequence). V was clipped by 5 bases and J by 5 bases; unmatched bases: 26. CDR3 in amino acids: CASSLRGEAVGGRNLDEQYF. In DNA form, the CDR3 reads TGTGCCAGCAGCCTTAGGGGTGAGGCGGTAGGCGGGAGGAATCTCGACGAGCAGTACTTC. Looking up the rest from reference TRBV13 and TRBJ2-7 gives the full variable domain: AAGVIQSPRHLIKEKRETATLKCYPIPRHDTVYWYQQGPGQDPQFLISFYEKMQSDKGSIPDRFSAQQFSDYHSELNMSSLELGDSALYFCASSLRGEAVGGRNLDEQYFGPGTRLTVT.

The V and J genes are TRBV15 and TRBJ2-5; no reliable D call. The CDR3 covers 13 residues. Germline V lookup: CDR1 LNHNV, CDR2 YYDKDF (reference sequence). V was cut by 1 base and J by 2 bases, with 5 bases left in between. The CDR3 DNA reads TGTGCCACCAGCAGAGGGGCACAAGAGACCCAGTACTTC. Protein sequence: CATSRGAQETQYF. Full variable domain (missing parts from reference TRBV15 and TRBJ2-5): DAMVIQNPRYQVTQFGKPVTLSCSQTLNHNVMYWYQQKSSQAPKLLFHYYDKDFNNEADTPDNFQSRRPNTSFCFLDIRSPGLGDTAMYLCATSRGAQETQYFGPGTRLLVL.

V gene TRBV27 combines with J gene TRBJ2-7, with D perhaps TRBD1 (6 bases). Germline lookup yields CDR1 MNHEY and CDR2 SMNVEV (reference sequence). The CDR3 length is 12 residues. V was clipped by 4 bases and J by 6 bases, with 10 bases between them. CDR3 residues: CASSSQGCEQYF. CDR3 nucleotide sequence: TGTGCCAGCAGTTCCCAGGGGTGCGAGCAGTACTTC.

J is TRBJ1-1 and V is TRBV5-4; TRBD1 matches 8 bases. This CDR3 has 15 amino acids. The V and J ends lost 0 bases and 0 bases, in that order; junction bases with no gene match: 1. Per germline, CDR1 SGHNT and CDR2 YYREEE (reference sequence). The CDR3 is CASSLETGVNTEAFF. The CDR3 DNA is TGTGCCAGCAGCTTGGAGACAGGGGTGAACACTGAAGCTTTCTTT. Full variable domain (remainder filled in from reference TRBV5-4 and TRBJ1-1): ETGVTQSPTHLIKTRGQQVTLRCSSQSGHNTVSWYQQALGQGPQFIFQYYREEENGRGNFPPRFSGLQFPNYSSELNVNALELDDSALYLCASSLETGVNTEAFFGQGTRLTVV.

This chain links TRBV6-5 with TRBJ2-3; D perhaps matches TRBD1 (6 bases). This CDR3 comprises 11 residues. Trimming removed 2 bases from V and 13 bases from J, with 10 bases in between. CDR1 is MNHEY and CDR2 is SVGAGI in the germline V gene. The CDR3 protein is CASSYGEGEYF. CDR3 in DNA: TGTGCCAGCAGTTACGGAGAGGGGGAGTATTTT.

The CDR3 is CASSGGLEQFF. The CDR3 DNA sequence: TGCGCCAGCAGCGGGGGCCTTGAGCAGTTCTTC. V and J are TRBV5-1 and TRBJ2-1; D might be TRBD1 (6 bases). The germline V and J ends were trimmed by 4 bases and 9 bases, with 8 bases remaining between them. Germline lookup yields CDR1 SGHRS and CDR2 YFSETQ. The CDR3 is made up of 11 amino acids. The entire variable domain, with the rest obtained from reference TRBV5-1 and TRBJ2-1, is as follows: KAGVTQTPRYLIKTRGQQVTLSCSPISGHRSVSWYQQTPGQGLQFLFEYFSETQRNKGNFPGRFSGRQFSNSRSEMNVSTLELGDSALYLCASSGGLEQFFGPGTRLTVL.

This CDR3 reads CASSLVGTSYTEAFF. CDR3 in DNA: TGTGCCAGCAGTTTAGTAGGGACATCTTACACTGAAGCTTTCTTT. The chain has TRBV28 and TRBJ1-1; tentatively, D is TRBD1 (6 bases). There are 15 residues in the CDR3. V was clipped by 2 bases and J by 3 bases, with 13 bases between them. Germline V gene lookup returns CDR1 MDHEN and CDR2 SYDVKM.

The chain has TRBV9 and TRBJ1-6; 7 nucleotides align to TRBD1. The CDR3 is 15 amino acids. V lost 3 bases and J lost 6; bases outside the gene matches: 6. Per germline, CDR1 SGDLS and CDR2 YYNGEE. CDR3 nucleotides: TGTGCCAGCAGCGCGGGACAGCCAGGTAATTCACCCCTCCACTTT. It is translated as CASSAGQPGNSPLHF.

V usage is TRBV10-3 and J usage is TRBJ2-3, with 8 positions matching TRBD2. Germline CDR1 ENHRY, CDR2 SYGVKD. The CDR3 length is 16 residues. V was pared by 2 bases and J by 5 bases, with 9 bases of the junction left unmatched. The CDR3 region is CAISEGAGARKDTQYF. In DNA form, the CDR3 reads TGTGCCATCAGTGAGGGAGCGGGAGCCCGCAAAGATACGCAGTATTTT.

The V gene is TRBV27, the J gene TRBJ1-2, with 9 bases identical to TRBD1. Germline V gene lookup returns CDR1 MNHEY and CDR2 SMNVEV (reference sequence). The J segment lost 6 bases and the V segment lost 3 bases, leaving 11 bases of the junction unmatched. The CDR3 is 16 residues long. As DNA, the CDR3 is TGTGCCAGCAGTTTTGTGGGGACAGGGAAGGCGGATGGCTACACCTTC. It yields the protein CASSFVGTGKADGYTF.

V gene TRBV27 combines with J gene TRBJ2-1; TRBD2 might be the D (5 bases). Trimming took off 6 bases at V and 0 bases at J, with 12 bases between the two ends. Per germline, CDR1 MNHEY and CDR2 SMNVEV (reference sequence). The CDR3 spans 15 residues. Here the CDR3 reads CASSLLADSYNEQFF. In nucleotides, the CDR3 is TGTGCCAGCAGCCTCCTAGCCGACTCCTACAATGAGCAGTTCTTC.

This chain connects TRBV5-1 to TRBJ1-2; D is unresolved. Per the germline V gene, CDR1 is SGHRS and CDR2 is YFSETQ. The CDR3 covers 14 residues. V lost 0 bases and J lost 7, with 13 bases in between. For the CDR3, the DNA is TGCGCCAGCAGCTTGGTTTCCAGGCAAGGTGGCTACACCTTC. Translated: CASSLVSRQGGYTF.

This clone was seen a single time. The chain joins TRBV7-9 to TRBJ2-3; no clear D gene. Trimming left V 6 bases short and J 4 bases short, with 11 bases between. The germline V gene encodes CDR1 SEHNR and CDR2 FQNEAQ (reference sequence). There are 13 residues in the CDR3. The CDR3 sequence is CASRRGSADTQYF. In DNA, the CDR3 is TGTGCCAGCAGACGAGGTTCGGCAGATACGCAGTATTTT.

The CDR3 DNA is TGCGCCAGCAGCTTGCGCGGCCTGAGTGAGCAGTACTTC. Translated: CASSLRGLSEQYF. J is TRBJ2-7 and V is TRBV5-1; no clear D gene. Germline loops: CDR1 SGHRS, CDR2 YFSETQ. Trimming removed 1 base at V and 7 bases at J, with 12 bases between. The CDR3 sequence is 13 residues long.

This sequence joins TRBV6-1 and TRBJ2-5, with TRBD2 matching 7 bases. The CDR3 totals 18 residues. J lost 5 bases, V lost 1 base, and 16 bases had no gene match. Germline V CDR1 and CDR2: MNHNS, SASEGT. The CDR3 is CASSEVGRLAQSEETQYF. CDR3 in DNA: TGTGCCAGCAGTGAAGTCGGGCGACTAGCCCAAAGTGAGGAGACCCAGTACTTC.

CDR3 residues: CASSVGGSRSYGYTF. The CDR3 DNA is TGCGCCAGCAGCGTGGGAGGGAGTCGCAGCTATGGCTACACCTTC. The V and J genes are TRBV5-1 and TRBJ1-2; no definite D call. The length of the CDR3 is 15 residues. The V gene's germline CDR1 is SGHRS and CDR2 YFSETQ. The V and J ends lost 4 bases and 4 bases respectively, with 17 bases between them.

The genes are TRBV7-9 and TRBJ2-7; TRBD1 agrees at 9 bases. This CDR3 region has 15 residues. Germline V gene data show CDR1 as SEHNR and CDR2 as FQNEAQ (reference sequence). V gave up 4 bases and J gave up 1 base; unmatched junction bases: 5. CDR3 loop: CASSSHGTGSYEQYF. CDR3 in DNA: TGTGCCAGCAGCTCCCACGGGACAGGGTCCTACGAGCAGTACTTC.

This chain joins TRBV7-2 and TRBJ2-2; the D gene is possibly TRBD1 (6 bases). The ends were cut back, 10 bases at V and 2 bases at J, with 11 bases in the middle. This CDR3 comprises 13 residues. Per the germline V gene, CDR1 is SGHTA and CDR2 is FQGNSA. The DNA for the CDR3 is TGTGCCAAAAGGACAGCTAACACCGGGGAGCTGTTTTTT. This translates into CAKRTANTGELFF.

The J gene is TRBJ2-7, the V gene TRBV28; the D gene is possibly TRBD2 (6 bases). CDR1 is MDHEN and CDR2 is SYDVKM in the germline V gene. V was cut by 4 bases and J by 5 bases, with 15 bases left in between. This CDR3 has 14 amino acids. This CDR3 is CASSSRLGAHEQYF. CDR3 DNA sequence: TGTGCCAGCAGTTCTCGACTAGGTGCGCACGAGCAGTACTTC.

V and J are TRBV5-1 and TRBJ2-7; D possibly corresponds to TRBD1 (6 bases). The CDR3 is made up of 13 amino acids. The V end was cut by 4 bases, the J end by 4 bases, with 12 bases between. CDR1 is SGHRS, CDR2 YFSETQ, per germline. CDR3 nucleotide sequence: TGCGCCAGCAGCGCCAGGACAGCATACGAGCAGTACTTC. Protein product: CASSARTAYEQYF.

CDR3 in amino acids: CASREGQGMDEQYF. The CDR3 DNA is TGTGCCAGCAGAGAAGGACAGGGGATGGACGAGCAGTACTTC. The chain joins TRBV7-9 to TRBJ2-7; 9 bases are a match to TRBD1. Germline trimming cut 6 bases from V and 5 bases from J; bases unmatched to any gene: 8. CDR1 is SEHNR and CDR2 is FQNEAQ in the germline V gene (reference sequence). This CDR3 comprises 14 residues.